The present entry profiles one T cell receptor (beta chain) with its context. The data stem from a study of blood T cell repertoires in COVID-19. This CDR3 is built from 12 residues. V was pared by 4 bases and J by 4 bases, with 2 bases of the junction left unmatched. Germline V lookup: CDR1 SQVTM, CDR2 ANQGSEA. Authors' methods: For nucleated cells, counts were estimated from reference gene primer amplification. Some clones are missing from TCRdb's copy, which holds only in-frame ones; the method was immunoSEQ multiplex PCR. From that table come the V and J calls and clone size; the DNA was used to work out D and trimming. The data contain almost 250,000 clones, approximately 89% of them seen just once; the ten biggest clones take up approximately 1.5%.

Specimen: peripheral blood. This receptor was taken from a woman aged 55 to 70 who had recovered from COVID-19. The V gene is TRBV29-1, the J gene TRBJ1-2; 8 positions agree with TRBD1. In DNA form, the CDR3 reads TGCAGCGTTGGGGACAGGTCCTATGGCTACACCTTC. It codes for CSVGDRSYGYTF.